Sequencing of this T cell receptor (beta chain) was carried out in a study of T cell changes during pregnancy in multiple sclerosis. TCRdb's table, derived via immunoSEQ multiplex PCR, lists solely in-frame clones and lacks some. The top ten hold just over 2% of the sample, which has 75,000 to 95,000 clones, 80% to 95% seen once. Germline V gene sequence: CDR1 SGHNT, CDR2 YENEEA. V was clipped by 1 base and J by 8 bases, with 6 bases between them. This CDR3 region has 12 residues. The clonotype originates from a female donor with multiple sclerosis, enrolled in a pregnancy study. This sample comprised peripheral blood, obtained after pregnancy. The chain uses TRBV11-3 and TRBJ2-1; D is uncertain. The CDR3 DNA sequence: TGTGCCAGCAGCTTAGTTTCCGATGAGCAGTTCTTC. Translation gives CASSLVSDEQFF.